This is a list of T cell receptor beta chains from one sample in a study of cytomegalovirus exposure and HLA in healthy donors. Generated by immunoSEQ multiplex PCR, the TCRdb table keeps only in-frame clones and is missing some. The profile shows about 140,000 clones, about 80% of them singletons. What was sequenced was PBMCs. Every receptor here comes from a man aged 30-40 years in good health and CMV-seropositive. Each CDR3 is given with its conserved first and last residue. The D gene is left open where the match is weak. Size is omitted from some rows. Given values are once, few, many or a class for expanded clones.

TRBJ1-4 | TRBV7-9 | TRBD1 | NA | TGTGCCAGCAGCTTCGCCGACAGGGGTCATAATGAAAAACTGTTTTTT | CASSFADRGHNEKLFF
TRBJ2-2 | TRBV7-2 | TRBD2 | NA | TGTGCCAGCAGGGAGGGACTAGCGGACACCGGGGAGCTGTTTTTT | CASREGLADTGELFF
TRBJ1-1 | TRBV29-1 | TRBD1 | NA | TGCAGCGCCTCGACAGGGGGTGGGGAAGCTTTCTTT | CSASTGGGEAFF
TRBJ2-6 | TRBV18 | NA | few | TGTGCCAGCTCCCCAAGGGGCCCTGGGGCCAACGTCCTGACTTTC | CASSPRGPGANVLTF
TRBJ2-1 | TRBV19 | NA | NA | TGTGCCAGCAACGAAGGGAAAGGACATAAACAGTTCTTC | CASNEGKGHKQFF
TRBJ2-3 | TRBV9 | TRBD2 | NA | TGTGCCAGCAGCGTAGCACTAGCGGGTGCTCCTGAGAATACGCAGTATTTT | CASSVALAGAPENTQYF
TRBJ2-1 | TRBV14 | TRBD2 | NA | TGTGCCAGCAGCCAATTAGCGGGGGGGGACAATGAGCAGTTCTTC | CASSQLAGGDNEQFF
TRBJ2-5 | TRBV9 | TRBD1 | NA | TGTGCCAGCAGCGTAGACGGACAGGGGAGTGAGACCCAGTACTTC | CASSVDGQGSETQYF
TRBJ1-4 | TRBV7-9 | NA | NA | TGTGCCAGCAGCATCCCGGCAGGGGAGCATGAAAAACTGTTTTTT | CASSIPAGEHEKLFF
TRBJ1-5 | TRBV6-1 | NA | few | TGTGCCAGCAGTGAAGACATACAGGGATTTCAGCCCCAGCATTTT | CASSEDIQGFQPQHF
TRBJ1-3 | TRBV5-4 | NA | NA | TGTGCCAGCAGCTTGTTCGGTGGTGGAAACACCATATATTTT | CASSLFGGGNTIYF
TRBJ2-7 | TRBV2 | TRBD1 | NA | TGTGCCAGCAGACAGGGGTCCGAGCAGTACTTC | CASRQGSEQYF
TRBJ1-4 | TRBV2 | NA | NA | TGTGCCAGCAGTGAAGTGCAGGGTAATGAAAAACTGTTTTTT | CASSEVQGNEKLFF
TRBJ1-2 | TRBV10-2 | NA | NA | TGCGCCAGCAGTGGGCGGGGCGGCTATGGCTACACCTTC | CASSGRGGYGYTF
TRBJ2-5 | TRBV6-6 | NA | NA | TGTGCCAGCAGTTATTATTCTGGGGGACTCGAGACCCAGTACTTC | CASSYYSGGLETQYF
TRBJ2-3 | TRBV5-4 | TRBD1 | NA | TGTGCCAGCAGACGACAGGGGTTTTCAGATACGCAGTATTTT | CASRRQGFSDTQYF
TRBJ2-5 | TRBV5-4 | TRBD2 | NA | TGTGCCAGCAGCTTTAGCGGGGGGGAGACCCAGTACTTC | CASSFSGGETQYF
TRBJ2-2 | TRBV2 | NA | NA | TGTGCCAGCAGATTGCGGGGTGTCACCGGGGAGCTGTTTTTT | CASRLRGVTGELFF
TRBJ1-2 | TRBV7-9 | TRBD1 | NA | TGTGCCAGCACGTCTGAGGACAGGGGTAGCTACACCTTC | CASTSEDRGSYTF
TRBJ2-7 | TRBV4-2 | NA | once | TGTGCCAGCAGCCAAGAAGAGTTTTATACCTACGAGCAGTACTTC | CASSQEEFYTYEQYF